The source of this T cell receptor (beta chain) is a study of cytomegalovirus exposure and HLA in healthy donors. The method was immunoSEQ multiplex PCR; TCRdb's version includes in-frame clones alone and lacks a portion of them. This repertoire shows about 120,000 clones, about 83% found once; its top ten account for about 2.2%. This clone has more than one count but fewer than ten. Germline lookup yields CDR1 LNHDA and CDR2 SQIVND (reference sequence). The CDR3 has 18 amino acids. V lost 5 bases, J lost 0 bases, and 17 bases lay in between. This TCR derives from a woman younger than 45 in good health and CMV-seronegative. The sequenced sample consisted of PBMCs. The chain carries TRBV19 and TRBJ1-6; D not certain. CDR3 nucleotides: TGTGCCAGTAGTGCGGATGGTTCGGGGAGCTCCTATAATTCACCCCTCCACTTT. Translation gives CASSADGSGSSYNSPLHF.